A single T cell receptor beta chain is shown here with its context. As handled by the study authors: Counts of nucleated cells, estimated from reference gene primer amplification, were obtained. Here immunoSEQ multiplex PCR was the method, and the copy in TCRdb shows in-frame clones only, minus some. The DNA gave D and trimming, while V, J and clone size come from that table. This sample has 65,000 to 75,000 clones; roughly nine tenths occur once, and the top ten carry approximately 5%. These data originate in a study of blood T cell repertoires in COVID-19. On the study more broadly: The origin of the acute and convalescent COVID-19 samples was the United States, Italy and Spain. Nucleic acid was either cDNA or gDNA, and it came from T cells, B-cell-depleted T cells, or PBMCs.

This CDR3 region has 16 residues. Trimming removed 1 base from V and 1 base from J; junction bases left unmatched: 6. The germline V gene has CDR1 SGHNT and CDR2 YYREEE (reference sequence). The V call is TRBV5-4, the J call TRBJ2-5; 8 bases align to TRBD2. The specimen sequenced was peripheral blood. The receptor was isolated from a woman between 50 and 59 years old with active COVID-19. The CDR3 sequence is CASSLRTGGPQETQYF. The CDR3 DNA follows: TGTGCCAGCAGCTTGAGGACGGGAGGGCCCCAAGAGACCCAGTACTTC.